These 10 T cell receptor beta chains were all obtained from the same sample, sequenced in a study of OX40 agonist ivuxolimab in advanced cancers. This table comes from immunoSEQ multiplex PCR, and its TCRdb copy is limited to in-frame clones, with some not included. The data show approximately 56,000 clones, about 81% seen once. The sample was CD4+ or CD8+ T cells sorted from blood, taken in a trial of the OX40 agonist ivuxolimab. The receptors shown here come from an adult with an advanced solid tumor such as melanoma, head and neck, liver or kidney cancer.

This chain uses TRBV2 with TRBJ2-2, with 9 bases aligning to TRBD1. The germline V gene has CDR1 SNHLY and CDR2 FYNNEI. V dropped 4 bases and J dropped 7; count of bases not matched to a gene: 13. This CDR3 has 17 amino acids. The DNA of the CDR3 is TGTGCCAGCAGTGGAACGACCGGGACAGGGATTATCGGGGAGCTGTTTTTT. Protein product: CASSGTTGTGIIGELFF.

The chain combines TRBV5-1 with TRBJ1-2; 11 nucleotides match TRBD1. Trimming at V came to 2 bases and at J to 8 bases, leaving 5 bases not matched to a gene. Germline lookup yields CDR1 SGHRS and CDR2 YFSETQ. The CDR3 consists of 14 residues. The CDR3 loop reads CASSFGQGARGYTF. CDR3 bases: TGCGCCAGCAGCTTCGGACAGGGGGCTAGGGGCTACACCTTC. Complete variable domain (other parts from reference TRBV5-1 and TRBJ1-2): KAGVTQTPRYLIKTRGQQVTLSCSPISGHRSVSWYQQTPGQGLQFLFEYFSETQRNKGNFPGRFSGRQFSNSRSEMNVSTLELGDSALYLCASSFGQGARGYTFGSGTRLTVV.

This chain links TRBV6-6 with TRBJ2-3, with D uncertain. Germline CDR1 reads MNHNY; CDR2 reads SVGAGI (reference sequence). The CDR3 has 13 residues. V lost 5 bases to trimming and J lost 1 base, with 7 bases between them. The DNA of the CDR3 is TGTGCCAGCAGTCCCCTTGGCACAGATACGCAGTATTTT. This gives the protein CASSPLGTDTQYF.

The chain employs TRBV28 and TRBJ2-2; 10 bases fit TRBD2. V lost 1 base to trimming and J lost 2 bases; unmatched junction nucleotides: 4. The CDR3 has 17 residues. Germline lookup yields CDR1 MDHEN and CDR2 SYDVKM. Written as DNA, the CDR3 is TGTGCCAGCAGTTTATCTAGCGGGGGCTCTAACACCGGGGAGCTGTTTTTT. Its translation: CASSLSSGGSNTGELFF.

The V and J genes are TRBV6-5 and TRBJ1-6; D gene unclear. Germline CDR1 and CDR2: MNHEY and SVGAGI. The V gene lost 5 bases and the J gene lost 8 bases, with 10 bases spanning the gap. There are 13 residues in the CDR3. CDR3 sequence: CASSGDIDSPLHF. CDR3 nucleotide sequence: TGTGCCAGCAGTGGAGATATCGATTCACCCCTCCACTTT.

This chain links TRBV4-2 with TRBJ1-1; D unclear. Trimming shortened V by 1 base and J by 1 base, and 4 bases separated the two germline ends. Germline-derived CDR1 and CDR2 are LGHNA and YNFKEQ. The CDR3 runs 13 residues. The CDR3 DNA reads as TGTGCCAGCAGCCAAGTAGGGAACACTGAAGCTTTCTTT. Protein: CASSQVGNTEAFF.

The CDR3 DNA reads TGTGCCAGCAGTTCAGGAGTCACCGGGGAGCTGTTTTTT. This codes for CASSSGVTGELFF. The genes are TRBV7-3 and TRBJ2-2; no reliable D call. This CDR3 has 13 amino acids. V was trimmed by 6 bases and J by 4 bases, leaving 9 bases between them. Germline CDR1 is SGHTA and CDR2 is FQGTGA. Together with reference TRBV7-3 and TRBJ2-2, the CDR3 gives the full variable domain: GAGVSQTPSNKVTEKGKYVELRCDPISGHTALYWYRQSLGQGPEFLIYFQGTGAADDSGLPNDRFFAVRPEGSVSTLKIQRTERGDSAVYLCASSSGVTGELFFGEGSRLTVL.

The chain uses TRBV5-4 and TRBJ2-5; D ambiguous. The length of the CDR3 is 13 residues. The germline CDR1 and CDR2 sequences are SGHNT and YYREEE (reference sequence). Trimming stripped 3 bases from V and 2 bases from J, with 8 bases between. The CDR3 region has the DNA TGTGCCAGCAGCTCGGGCCCACAAGAGACCCAGTACTTC. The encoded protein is CASSSGPQETQYF.

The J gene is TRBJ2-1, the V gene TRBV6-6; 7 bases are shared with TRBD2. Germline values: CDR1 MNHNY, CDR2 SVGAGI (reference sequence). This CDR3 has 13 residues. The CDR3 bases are TGTGCGGTCGGGCGGGGGAAGGACAATGAGCAGTTCTTC. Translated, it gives CAVGRGKDNEQFF.

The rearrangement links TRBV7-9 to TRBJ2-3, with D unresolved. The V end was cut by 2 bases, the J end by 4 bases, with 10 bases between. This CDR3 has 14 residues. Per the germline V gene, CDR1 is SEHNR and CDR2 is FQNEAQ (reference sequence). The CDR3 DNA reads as TGTGCCAGCAGCTTAACATCCTCGGCAGATACGCAGTATTTT. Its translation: CASSLTSSADTQYF.